Presented here are 27 T cell receptor beta chains from one specimen sequenced in a study of OX40 agonist ivuxolimab in advanced cancers. Measured with immunoSEQ multiplex PCR; TCRdb has only the in-frame clones, and not every one. The sample holds about 55,000 clones, 88% seen once. The sample was CD4+ or CD8+ T cells sorted from blood, taken in a trial of the OX40 agonist ivuxolimab. The receptor source for this set is an adult with an advanced solid tumor such as melanoma, head and neck, liver or kidney cancer.

The chain recombines TRBV5-1 with TRBJ1-2; D not resolved. Per germline, CDR1 SGHRS and CDR2 YFSETQ. The CDR3 loop spans 14 amino acids. Trimming removed 4 bases at V and 7 bases at J, with 17 bases between. The CDR3: CASSPGEQTGGYTF. CDR3 DNA sequence: TGCGCCAGCAGCCCCGGAGAACAAACCGGTGGCTACACCTTC. Variable domain in full (rest from reference TRBV5-1 and TRBJ1-2): KAGVTQTPRYLIKTRGQQVTLSCSPISGHRSVSWYQQTPGQGLQFLFEYFSETQRNKGNFPGRFSGRQFSNSRSEMNVSTLELGDSALYLCASSPGEQTGGYTFGSGTRLTVV.

The V gene is TRBV19, the J gene TRBJ1-1; no reliable D call. This CDR3 has 14 amino acids. The V gene's germline CDR1 is LNHDA and CDR2 SQIVND (reference sequence). V shed 0 bases and J shed 7 bases, with 12 bases lying between them. CDR3 nucleotide sequence: TGTGCCAGTAGTATAGATCGTCGGCGAATTGAAGCTTTCTTT. Protein product: CASSIDRRRIEAFF.

J is TRBJ2-3 and V is TRBV11-3; 9 bases align to TRBD2. The CDR3 runs 15 residues. V was clipped by 5 bases and J by 2 bases; unmatched bases: 5. CDR1 is SGHNT and CDR2 is YENEEA in the germline V gene. CDR3 bases: TGTGCCAGCAGCACCGGGACTAGCTTCACAGATACGCAGTATTTT. Amino acid sequence: CASSTGTSFTDTQYF.

The chain links TRBV10-3 to TRBJ2-6; D may match TRBD1 or TRBD2 (5 bases each). CDR1 is ENHRY and CDR2 is SYGVKD in the germline V gene. Trimming pared 3 bases from V and 1 base from J, leaving 13 bases between. This CDR3 contains 17 residues. CDR3 sequence: CAISDGTAASGANVLTF. The CDR3 DNA reads TGTGCCATCAGTGACGGGACGGCCGCTTCTGGGGCCAACGTCCTGACTTTC.

The chain links TRBV2 to TRBJ2-1; tentative D call: TRBD2 (6 bases). V was pared by 7 bases and J by 1 base, with 14 bases between. The CDR3 has 15 amino acids. In germline, CDR1 is SNHLY, CDR2 FYNNEI. Here the CDR3 DNA reads TGTGCCAGCATCACCGGGACTCTGTCCTACAATGAGCAGTTCTTC. Translated: CASITGTLSYNEQFF.

The V gene is TRBV19, the J gene TRBJ2-1; 8 nucleotides agree with TRBD2. J lost 9 bases, V lost 6 bases, and 16 bases had no gene match. The length of the CDR3 is 16 residues. Germline loops: CDR1 LNHDA, CDR2 SQIVND (reference sequence). CDR3 in DNA: TGTGCCAGTAGAATGGCGGGAGGAGTCACGGGGGGTGAGCAGTTCTTC. Amino acid sequence: CASRMAGGVTGGEQFF.

A single count supports this clone. This chain links TRBV14 with TRBJ2-5, with D hard to call. The CDR3 is 14 amino acids. Trimming cost V 0 bases and J 5 bases, with 10 bases left between them. CDR1 SGHDN and CDR2 FVKESK come from the germline V gene. The CDR3 here is CASSQDRSRETQYF. The CDR3 coding sequence is TGTGCCAGCAGCCAAGACAGATCCCGGGAGACCCAGTACTTC.

This clone has a single count. This chain joins TRBV28 and TRBJ1-5; TRBD1 matches at 7 bases. The CDR3 is 14 residues long. In germline, CDR1 is MDHEN, CDR2 SYDVKM. Trimming at V came to 6 bases and at J to 1 base, leaving 3 bases not matched to a gene. CDR3 coding DNA: TGTGCCAGCAGGGTACAGGGGAGCAATCAGCCCCAGCATTTT. Translation gives CASRVQGSNQPQHF.

The sample holds a few counts of this clone. The rearrangement links TRBV12-2 to TRBJ2-1; the table calls TRBD2, which could not be checked here. TRBV12-2 is a listed pseudogene. The CDR3 runs to 16 residues. CDR3 sequence reads: CPGGGGTYLFLGEQFF. CDR3 in DNA: TGTCCTGGTGGGGGAGGCACCTACCTATTTTTAGGTGAGCAGTTCTTC.

The J gene is TRBJ2-4, the V gene TRBV11-2, with TRBD1 identical over 7 bases. Per germline, CDR1 SGHAT and CDR2 FQNNGV. V shed 5 bases, J shed 0 bases, and the junction held 7 bases outside the gene matches. The CDR3 loop spans 16 amino acids. Here the CDR3 DNA reads TGTGCCAGCAGCGACCGGGACAGACTAGCCAAAAACATTCAGTACTTC. It codes for CASSDRDRLAKNIQYF.

The CDR3 nucleotides are TGTGCCAGCTCACCCGGGCAGCTTAGGAACAATGAGCAGTTCTTC. It yields the protein CASSPGQLRNNEQFF. J is TRBJ2-1 and V is TRBV18; D is uncertain. The V end lost 3 bases, the J end lost 5 bases, and 14 bases lay between the germline ends. This CDR3 spans 15 amino acids. In germline, CDR1 is KGHSH, CDR2 LQKENI.

The chain links TRBV5-1 to TRBJ2-2, with D unclear. The CDR3 is 13 residues long. Trimming left V 7 bases short and J 0 bases short, with 7 bases between. CDR1 and CDR2 from the germline V gene are SGHRS and YFSETQ. CDR3 region: CASGQSNTGELFF. CDR3 DNA: TGCGCCAGCGGGCAATCGAACACCGGGGAGCTGTTTTTT.

The V call is TRBV5-4, the J call TRBJ2-7, with 9 bases matching TRBD1. The germline gives CDR1 SGHNT, CDR2 YYREEE (reference sequence). The CDR3 loop spans 14 amino acids. The V gene end was trimmed by 5 bases and the J gene end by 3 bases; junction bases not matched to a gene: 6. The CDR3 coding sequence is TGTGCCAGCAGTCGGGACAGGGTTAACTACGAGCAGTACTTC. It encodes CASSRDRVNYEQYF.

This chain uses TRBV7-3 with TRBJ1-1, with 8 bases that match TRBD1. Trimming took 4 bases from V and 4 from J; bases not matched to a gene: 5. Per the germline V gene, CDR1 is SGHTA and CDR2 is FQGTGA. This CDR3 is built from 14 residues. Written as DNA, the CDR3 is TGTGCCAGCAGCTCGGAACAGGGGGGCACTGAAGCTTTCTTT. This gives the protein CASSSEQGGTEAFF.

The J gene is TRBJ2-2, the V gene TRBV7-8; D is perhaps TRBD2 (5 bases). The CDR3 is 18 residues long. The V and J ends lost 1 base and 5 bases respectively, with 20 bases between them. From germline, CDR1 is SGHVS and CDR2 FQNEAQ. CDR3 sequence reads: CASSLVRAGLGGTGELFF. The CDR3 DNA is TGTGCCAGCAGCTTAGTACGGGCTGGACTGGGTGGGACCGGGGAGCTGTTTTTT.

The table lists this clone with a few counts. The CDR3 sequence is CASSLLLGEETQYF. The CDR3 DNA sequence: TGTGCCAGCAGCTTGCTTTTGGGGGAGGAGACCCAGTACTTC. The rearrangement links TRBV5-6 to TRBJ2-5, with D perhaps given as TRBD1 or TRBD2 (5 bases each). Germline-derived CDR1 and CDR2 are SGHDT and YYEEEE. This CDR3 region has 14 residues. V was cut by 1 base and J by 5 bases, with 12 bases left in between.

V and J are TRBV2 and TRBJ2-5, with TRBD2 matching over 7 bases. The length of the CDR3 is 14 residues. The J segment lost 2 bases and the V segment lost 6 bases, leaving 6 bases of the junction unmatched. CDR1 SNHLY and CDR2 FYNNEI come from the germline V gene. The CDR3 DNA is TGTGCCAGCAGCGGGGGGTGGAGACAAGAGACCCAGTACTTC. Its protein product is CASSGGWRQETQYF.

Points on this clone: Germline and junction disagree at one end, which may indicate a read error. This chain uses TRBV7-7 with TRBJ1-1; D ambiguous. The germline gives CDR1 SSHAT, CDR2 FNYEAQ (reference sequence). The CDR3 consists of 11 residues. CDR3 sequence reads: CASSPLTEAFF. The CDR3 region has the DNA TGTGCTAGCAGCCCTCTAACTGAAGCTTTCTTT.

This chain connects TRBV10-3 to TRBJ2-5; D call uncertain. The CDR3 runs to 13 residues. CDR1 ENHRY and CDR2 SYGVKD come from the germline V gene. Trimming took 5 bases from V and 3 from J, leaving 10 bases between them. The DNA of the CDR3 is TGTGCCATCAGTCGGGTTCCTGAAGAGACCCAGTACTTC. Translation gives CAISRVPEETQYF.

This chain joins TRBV5-5 and TRBJ2-5, with TRBD1 matching over 8 bases. Germline CDR1 and CDR2: SGHKS and YYEKEE (reference sequence). The CDR3 has 15 amino acids. V shed 3 bases, J shed 5 bases, and the junction held 9 bases outside the gene matches. CDR3 DNA sequence: TGTGCCAGCAGCTCCTCGACAGGGGTGGGGGAGACCCAGTACTTC. Its protein product is CASSSSTGVGETQYF.

V usage is TRBV7-9 and J usage is TRBJ2-7; 11 bases align to TRBD2. Germline V gene data show CDR1 as SEHNR and CDR2 as FQNEAQ (reference sequence). CDR3 length: 15 residues. Trimming took 4 bases from V and 4 from J; bases not matched to a gene: 6. The CDR3 is CASSSSSGRWYEQYF. CDR3 DNA sequence: TGTGCCAGCAGCTCATCTAGCGGGAGGTGGTACGAGCAGTACTTC.

This chain joins TRBV18 and TRBJ1-1, with D possibly being TRBD1 (5 bases). The CDR3 totals 15 residues. V lost 6 bases and J 0 bases, leaving 14 bases between the germline ends. Per germline, CDR1 KGHSH and CDR2 LQKENI. DNA for the CDR3: TGTGCCAGCTCGCCAATCGGGACGGTGAACACTGAAGCTTTCTTT. It specifies CASSPIGTVNTEAFF.

The chain is built from TRBV14 and TRBJ1-5; 7 bases agree with TRBD1. Germline CDR1 reads SGHDN; CDR2 reads FVKESK. This CDR3 comprises 17 residues. J lost 5 bases, V lost 1 base, and 11 bases had no gene match. CDR3 residues: CASSQAVTGVFHQPQHF. CDR3 DNA sequence: TGTGCCAGCAGCCAAGCAGTTACAGGGGTTTTCCATCAGCCCCAGCATTTT.

The chain links TRBV29-1 to TRBJ2-2; 8 nucleotides line up with TRBD1. This CDR3 has 13 residues. Germline-derived CDR1 and CDR2 are SQVTM and ANQGSEA. The junction had 2 bases not matched to a gene; V was cut back by 4 bases and J by 4 bases. CDR3: CSVVTGGTGELFF. As DNA, the CDR3 is TGCAGCGTTGTTACAGGGGGCACCGGGGAGCTGTTTTTT.

J is TRBJ2-6 and V is TRBV28; 8 bases map to TRBD1. There are 16 residues in the CDR3. The germline CDR1 and CDR2 sequences are MDHEN and SYDVKM. The junction had 4 bases not matched to a gene; V was cut back by 5 bases and J by 1 base. As DNA, the CDR3 is TGTGCCAGCAGTCGACAGGGGCATTCTGGGGCCAACGTCCTGACTTTC. This translates into CASSRQGHSGANVLTF.

V usage is TRBV7-2 and J usage is TRBJ1-1, with D tentatively TRBD1 (5 bases). Germline lookup yields CDR1 SGHTA and CDR2 FQGNSA. CDR3 length: 13 residues. V was shortened by 7 bases and J by 4 bases, with 13 bases between the two germline ends. The CDR3 DNA follows: TGTGCCAGCACCCGGGCGGGGGGCACTGAAGCTTTCTTT. Its protein product is CASTRAGGTEAFF.

The chain is built from TRBV28 and TRBJ2-5; 9 nucleotides agree with TRBD1. V dropped 6 bases and J dropped 2; count of bases not matched to a gene: 10. The CDR3 is 16 amino acids. CDR1 is MDHEN and CDR2 is SYDVKM in the germline V gene. CDR3 in amino acids: CASSPGQGMGQETQYF. In nucleotides, the CDR3 is TGTGCCAGCAGCCCGGGACAGGGAATGGGGCAAGAGACCCAGTACTTC.